The source of this T cell receptor beta chain is a study of shared clonotypes between healthy human individuals. CDR3 length: 16 amino acids. The V and J ends lost 5 bases and 9 bases, in that order; junction bases with no gene match: 16. From germline, CDR1 is SGHTA and CDR2 FQGNSA. Study observations and caveats: Some naive CD4 clonotypes, around 5%, turned up in common across four donors. Donor scarcity curtailed the genetic and exposure-history diversity represented herein. Non-shared clonotypes had lower generation probabilities than those shared by all four donors.

There are many counts of this clone. Its antigen is currently unknown. The method was immunoSEQ multiplex PCR; TCRdb's version includes in-frame clones alone and lacks a portion of them. The sample has around 1,100,000 clones, about 72% seen once; the top ten hold roughly 0.9%. The CD4+ fraction was divided into a CD45RA+ naive subset and a CD45RA-negative memory subset. The V call is TRBV7-2, the J call TRBJ2-5, with 9 nucleotides matching TRBD2. Input material: memory CD4+ T cells from PBMCs. Subset of the sample: CD45RA-negative fraction. The source is a man aged 18 to 30 in good health. Some clones in this sample may be carry-over from other donors' samples. In DNA form, the CDR3 reads TGTGCCAGCAGCCCCCGGTTGGCTAGCGGGACCCAGGCCCAGTACTTC. Protein product: CASSPRLASGTQAQYF.